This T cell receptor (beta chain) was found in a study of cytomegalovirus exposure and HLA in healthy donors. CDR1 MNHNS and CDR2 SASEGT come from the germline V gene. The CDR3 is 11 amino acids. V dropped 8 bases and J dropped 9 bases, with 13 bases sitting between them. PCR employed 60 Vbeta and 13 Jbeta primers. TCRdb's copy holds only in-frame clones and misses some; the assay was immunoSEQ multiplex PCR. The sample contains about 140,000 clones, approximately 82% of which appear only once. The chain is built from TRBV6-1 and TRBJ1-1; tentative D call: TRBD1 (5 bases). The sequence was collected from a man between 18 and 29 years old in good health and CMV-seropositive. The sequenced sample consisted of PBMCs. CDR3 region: CASGADNQAFF. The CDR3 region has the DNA TGTGCCAGCGGCGCGGACAACCAAGCTTTCTTT.